The clone carrying this T cell receptor beta chain was counted a few times. What it binds is unknown. This entry belongs to a study of early T cells in non-severe SARS-CoV-2 infection. Study-wide context: The chains were unpaired, and the sequenced material was bulk RNA from unsorted whole blood.

CDR3 length: 16 amino acids. V shed 1 base and J 5 bases; nucleotides not matched to a gene: 8. Individual cDNA molecules each received unique molecular identifiers attached to them. Each CDR3 protein gets one entry after TCRdb re-called the 5' RACE reads with MiXCR. The repertoire holds 97,000 or so distinct CDR3 sequences, with approximately 9.9% as singletons. Whole-study results and caveats: Matches to VDJdb favored anti-spike CD8 responses and missed private and CD4 specificities.

The chain couples TRBV12-3 or TRBV12-4 to TRBJ2-1; 7 bases line up with TRBD2. The sample consisted of whole blood, taken at baseline. The sequence was collected from an adult who was a healthcare worker with PCR-confirmed SARS-CoV-2 infection or an uninfected control (not recorded which). This CDR3 is CASSLDPSGIDNEQFF. CDR3 bases: TGTGCCAGCAGTTTAGATCCCAGCGGGATCGACAATGAGCAGTTCTTC.